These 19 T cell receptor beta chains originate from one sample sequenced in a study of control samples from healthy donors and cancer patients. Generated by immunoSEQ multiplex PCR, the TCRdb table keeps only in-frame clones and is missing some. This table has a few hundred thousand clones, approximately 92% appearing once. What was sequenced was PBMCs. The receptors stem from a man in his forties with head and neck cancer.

CDR3 region: CASTPRARDVHGYTF. As DNA, the CDR3 is TGTGCCAGTACCCCCCGGGCGAGGGACGTCCATGGCTACACCTTC. The chain links TRBV19 to TRBJ1-2, with D possibly being TRBD1 (5 bases). V lost 7 bases and J 6 bases, leaving 21 bases between the germline ends. Germline V gene sequence: CDR1 LNHDA, CDR2 SQIVND (reference sequence). The CDR3 covers 15 residues.

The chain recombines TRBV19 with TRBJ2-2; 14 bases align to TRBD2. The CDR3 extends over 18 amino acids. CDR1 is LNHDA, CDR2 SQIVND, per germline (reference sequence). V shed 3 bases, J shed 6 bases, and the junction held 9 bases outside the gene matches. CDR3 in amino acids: CASSILGLAGGYPGELFF. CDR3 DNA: TGTGCCAGTAGTATTCTTGGACTAGCGGGAGGATACCCCGGGGAGCTGTTTTTT.

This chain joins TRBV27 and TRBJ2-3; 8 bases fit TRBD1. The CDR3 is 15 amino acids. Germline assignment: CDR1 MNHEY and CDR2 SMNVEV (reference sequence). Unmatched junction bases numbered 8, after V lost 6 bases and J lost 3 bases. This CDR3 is CASRHGQGWTDTQYF. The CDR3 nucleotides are TGTGCCAGCAGGCACGGACAGGGCTGGACAGATACGCAGTATTTT.

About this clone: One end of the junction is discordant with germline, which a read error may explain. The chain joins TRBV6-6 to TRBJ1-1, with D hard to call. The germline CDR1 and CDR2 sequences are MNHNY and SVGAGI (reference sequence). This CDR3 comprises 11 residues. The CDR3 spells CASSGDTEAFF. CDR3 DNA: TGTGCCAGCAGTGGAGACACCGAAGCTTTCTTT.

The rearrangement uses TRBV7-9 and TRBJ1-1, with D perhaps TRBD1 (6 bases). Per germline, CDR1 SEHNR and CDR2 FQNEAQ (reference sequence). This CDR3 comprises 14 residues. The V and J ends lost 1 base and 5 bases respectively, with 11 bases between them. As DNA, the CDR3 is TGTGCCAGCAGCTTAGGGGGACAAACGACTGAAGCTTTCTTT. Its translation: CASSLGGQTTEAFF.

DNA for the CDR3: TGTGCCAGCAGCGAGGCGTGGGGGACTGAAGCTTTCTTT. It yields the protein CASSEAWGTEAFF. The J gene is TRBJ1-1, the V gene TRBV7-9, with D tentatively TRBD1 (5 bases). The germline V gene encodes CDR1 SEHNR and CDR2 FQNEAQ (reference sequence). V lost 5 bases to trimming and J lost 5 bases, with 12 bases between them. The CDR3 consists of 13 residues.

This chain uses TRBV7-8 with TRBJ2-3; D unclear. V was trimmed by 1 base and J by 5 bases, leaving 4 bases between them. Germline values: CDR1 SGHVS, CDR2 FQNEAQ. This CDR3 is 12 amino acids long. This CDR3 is CASSLVGDTQYF. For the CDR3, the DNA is TGTGCCAGCAGCTTAGTCGGAGATACGCAGTATTTT.

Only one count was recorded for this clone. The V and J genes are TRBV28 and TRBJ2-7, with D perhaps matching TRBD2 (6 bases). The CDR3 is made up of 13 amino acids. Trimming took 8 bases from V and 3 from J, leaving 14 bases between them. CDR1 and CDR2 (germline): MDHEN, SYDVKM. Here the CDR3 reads CASRDSPNYEQYF. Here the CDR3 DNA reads TGTGCCAGCCGGGACTCACCCAACTACGAGCAGTACTTC.

The CDR3 spells CASSSPARNTEAFF. The CDR3 DNA reads as TGTGCCAGCAGTTCCCCCGCCCGGAACACTGAAGCTTTCTTT. The chain uses TRBV27 and TRBJ1-1; unclear D gene. The germline gives CDR1 MNHEY, CDR2 SMNVEV (reference sequence). Trimming pared 4 bases from V and 1 base from J, leaving 10 bases between. The CDR3 spans 14 residues.

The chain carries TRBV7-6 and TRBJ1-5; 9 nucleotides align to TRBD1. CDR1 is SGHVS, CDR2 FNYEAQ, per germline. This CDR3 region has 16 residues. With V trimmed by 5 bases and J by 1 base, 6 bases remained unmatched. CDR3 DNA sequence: TGTGCCAGCAGCCGGGGACAGGGCGCGAGCAATCAGCCCCAGCATTTT. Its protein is CASSRGQGASNQPQHF.

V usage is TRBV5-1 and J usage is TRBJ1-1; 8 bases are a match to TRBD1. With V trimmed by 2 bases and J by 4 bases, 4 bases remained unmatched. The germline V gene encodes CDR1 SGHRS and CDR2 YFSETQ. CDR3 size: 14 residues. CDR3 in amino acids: CASSFADRGTEAFF. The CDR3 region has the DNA TGCGCCAGCAGCTTCGCCGACAGGGGCACTGAAGCTTTCTTT.

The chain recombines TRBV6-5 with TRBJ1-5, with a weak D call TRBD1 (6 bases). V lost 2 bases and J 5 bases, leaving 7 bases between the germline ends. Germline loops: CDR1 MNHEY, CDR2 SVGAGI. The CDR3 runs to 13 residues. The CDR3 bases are TGTGCCAGCAGTTACAACAGGGATCAGCCCCAGCATTTT. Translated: CASSYNRDQPQHF.

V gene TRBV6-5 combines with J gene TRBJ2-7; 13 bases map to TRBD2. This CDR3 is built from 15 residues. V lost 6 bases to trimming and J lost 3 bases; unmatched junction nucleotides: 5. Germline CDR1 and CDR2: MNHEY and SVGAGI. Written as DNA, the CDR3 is TGTGCCAGCAGAACCGGGACTAGCGGGATCTACGAGCAGTACTTC. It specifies CASRTGTSGIYEQYF.

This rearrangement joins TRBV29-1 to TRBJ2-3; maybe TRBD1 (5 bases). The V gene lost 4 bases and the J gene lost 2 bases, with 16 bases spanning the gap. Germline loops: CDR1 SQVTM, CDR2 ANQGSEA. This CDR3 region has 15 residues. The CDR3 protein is CSVAKGWRATDTQYF. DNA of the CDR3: TGCAGCGTTGCGAAGGGGTGGAGAGCCACAGATACGCAGTATTTT.

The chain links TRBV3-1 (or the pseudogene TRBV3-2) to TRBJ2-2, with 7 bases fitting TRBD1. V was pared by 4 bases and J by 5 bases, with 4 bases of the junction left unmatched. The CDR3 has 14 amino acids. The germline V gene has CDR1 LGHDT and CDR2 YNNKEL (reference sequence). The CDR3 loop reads CASSPPTGTGELFF. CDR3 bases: TGTGCCAGCAGCCCCCCGACAGGGACCGGGGAGCTGTTTTTT.

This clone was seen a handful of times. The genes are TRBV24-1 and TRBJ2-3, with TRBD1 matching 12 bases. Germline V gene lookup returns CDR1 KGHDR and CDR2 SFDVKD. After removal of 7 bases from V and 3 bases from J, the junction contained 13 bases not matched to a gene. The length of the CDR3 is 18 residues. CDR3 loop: CATSPSPRDRGRTDTQYF. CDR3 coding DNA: TGTGCCACCAGCCCTAGCCCCCGGGACAGGGGGCGAACAGATACGCAGTATTTT.

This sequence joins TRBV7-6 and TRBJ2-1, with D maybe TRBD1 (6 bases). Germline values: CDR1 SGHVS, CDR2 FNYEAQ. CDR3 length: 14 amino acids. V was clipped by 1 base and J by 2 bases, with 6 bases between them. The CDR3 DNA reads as TGTGCCAGCAGCTTAGGGGGGCCCTACAATGAGCAGTTCTTC. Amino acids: CASSLGGPYNEQFF.

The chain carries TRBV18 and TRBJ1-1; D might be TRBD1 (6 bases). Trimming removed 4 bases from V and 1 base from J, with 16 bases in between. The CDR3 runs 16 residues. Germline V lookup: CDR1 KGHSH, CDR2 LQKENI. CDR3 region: CASSLNRAGPNTEAFF. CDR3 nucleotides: TGTGCCAGCTCACTTAACAGGGCCGGGCCGAACACTGAAGCTTTCTTT.

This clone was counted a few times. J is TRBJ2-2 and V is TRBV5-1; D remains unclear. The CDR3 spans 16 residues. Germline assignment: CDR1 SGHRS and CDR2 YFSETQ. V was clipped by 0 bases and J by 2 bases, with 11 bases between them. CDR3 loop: CASSLAGPTNTGELFF. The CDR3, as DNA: TGCGCCAGCAGCTTGGCAGGCCCTACTAACACCGGGGAGCTGTTTTTT.